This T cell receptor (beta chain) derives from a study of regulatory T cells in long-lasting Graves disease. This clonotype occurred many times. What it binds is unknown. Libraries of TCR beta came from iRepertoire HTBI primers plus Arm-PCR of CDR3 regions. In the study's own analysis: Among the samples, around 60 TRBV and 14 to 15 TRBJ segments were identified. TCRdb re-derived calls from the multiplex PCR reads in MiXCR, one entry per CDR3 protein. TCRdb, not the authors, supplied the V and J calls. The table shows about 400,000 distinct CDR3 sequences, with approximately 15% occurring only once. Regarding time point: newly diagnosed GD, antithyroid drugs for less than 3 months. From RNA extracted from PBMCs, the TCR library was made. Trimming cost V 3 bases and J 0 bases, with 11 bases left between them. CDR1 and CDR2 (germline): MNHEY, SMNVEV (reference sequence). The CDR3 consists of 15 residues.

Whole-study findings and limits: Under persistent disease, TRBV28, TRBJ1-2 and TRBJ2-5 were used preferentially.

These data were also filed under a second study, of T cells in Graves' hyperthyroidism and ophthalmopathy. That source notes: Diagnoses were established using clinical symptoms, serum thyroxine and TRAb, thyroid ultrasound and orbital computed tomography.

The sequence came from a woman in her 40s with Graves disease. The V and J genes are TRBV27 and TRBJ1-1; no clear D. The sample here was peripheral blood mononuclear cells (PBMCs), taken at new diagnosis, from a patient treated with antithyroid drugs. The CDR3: CASSFTYNMNTEAFF. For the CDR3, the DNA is TGTGCCAGCAGTTTCACATATAATATGAACACTGAAGCTTTCTTT.